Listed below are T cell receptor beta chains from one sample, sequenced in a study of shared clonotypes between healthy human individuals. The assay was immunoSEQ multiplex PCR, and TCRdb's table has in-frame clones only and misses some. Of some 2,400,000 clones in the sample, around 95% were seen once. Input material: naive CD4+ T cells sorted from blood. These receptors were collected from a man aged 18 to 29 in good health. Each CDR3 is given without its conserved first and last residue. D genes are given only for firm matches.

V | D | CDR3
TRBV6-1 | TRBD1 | ASSVGVPRGSNQPQH
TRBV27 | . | ASSSSYEQY
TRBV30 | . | AWSVGQVYGYT
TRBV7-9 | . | ASSLAGSAGNTIY
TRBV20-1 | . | SANGGAGYT
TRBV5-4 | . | ASSSRESTDTQY
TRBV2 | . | ASSPLGAAGDEQF
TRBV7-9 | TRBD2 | ASSLSVAGVADTQY
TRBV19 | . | ASRDQTATNYGYT
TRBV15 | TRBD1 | ATSRDVGTGTINYNEQF
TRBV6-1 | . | ASSQGINYGYT
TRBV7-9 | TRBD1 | ASSLGTGLRSPLH
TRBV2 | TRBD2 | ASSPPGGLTGELF
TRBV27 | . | ASSLVGSEQY
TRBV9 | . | ASSKGDLSGTQY
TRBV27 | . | ASSSPPSGSYNSPLH
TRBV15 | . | ATSRETGTTTGELF
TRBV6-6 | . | ASKSTLGAYEQY
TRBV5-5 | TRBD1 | ASSLDRENYGYT
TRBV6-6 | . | ASSSKGQSQRETQY
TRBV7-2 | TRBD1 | ASSWDSQAYEQY
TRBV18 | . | ASSPGSVVNTEAF
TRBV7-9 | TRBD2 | ASSAGEASSYNEQF
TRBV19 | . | ASSGQPTGELF
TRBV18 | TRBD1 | ASSPRTGAENTIY
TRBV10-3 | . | AIRTRGDPSTEAF
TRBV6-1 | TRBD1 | ASSEDRGRGNQPQH
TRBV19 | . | ASSLGGQPQH
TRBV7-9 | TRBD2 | ASSPREREDYEQY
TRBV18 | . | ASSPLAGELF
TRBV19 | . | ASSIGPEAF
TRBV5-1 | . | ASSSNRRGPRAEGNTEAF
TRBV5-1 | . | ASSSGPSTDTQY
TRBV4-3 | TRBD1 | ASSQETGIYNEQF
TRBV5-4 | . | ASSFWDGAEAF
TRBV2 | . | AVREYGTGELF
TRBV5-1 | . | ASSLEGVWTNSPLH
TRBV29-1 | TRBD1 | SVPAGTGGVYGYT
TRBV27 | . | ASKGGGANEKLF
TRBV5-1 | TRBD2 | ASSLAPTSGQETQY
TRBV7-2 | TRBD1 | ASTKGRTGYTDTQY
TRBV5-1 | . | ASSAGGLTDTQY